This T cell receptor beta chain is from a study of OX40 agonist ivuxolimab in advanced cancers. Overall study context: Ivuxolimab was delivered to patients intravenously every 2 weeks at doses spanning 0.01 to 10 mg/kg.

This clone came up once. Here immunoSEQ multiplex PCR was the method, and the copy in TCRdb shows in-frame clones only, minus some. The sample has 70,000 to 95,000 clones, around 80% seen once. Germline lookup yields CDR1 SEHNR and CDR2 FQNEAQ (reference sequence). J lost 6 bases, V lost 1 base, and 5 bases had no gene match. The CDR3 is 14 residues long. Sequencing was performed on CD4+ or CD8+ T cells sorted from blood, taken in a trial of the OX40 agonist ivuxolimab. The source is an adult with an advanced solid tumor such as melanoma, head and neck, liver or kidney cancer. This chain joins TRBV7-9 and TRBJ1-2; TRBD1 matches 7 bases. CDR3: CASSLVAGGDGYTF. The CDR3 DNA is TGTGCCAGCAGCTTAGTGGCAGGGGGAGATGGCTACACCTTC.